The source of this TCR beta chain is a study of human T cells and chemical hapten exposure. Across the whole study: TCR yields differed between samples (mainly from small differences in pooled library volume).

This clonotype was counted many times. The antigen remains undetermined. Library preparation tagged each individual cDNA molecule with a unique molecular identifier. In the source study's methods: Samples contained a median of around 89,000 TCRs, with a range of about 23,224 to 700,000. TCRdb used MiXCR to reprocess the RACE reads, holding one entry per CDR3 protein. These V and J calls originate from TCRdb's pipeline instead of the authors' own analysis. The sample yields more than 75,000 distinct CDR3 sequences, over 7% seen once. The germline V gene has CDR1 MRHNA and CDR2 SNTAGT. This CDR3 comprises 15 residues. The J segment lost 3 bases and the V segment lost 4 bases, leaving 5 bases of the junction unmatched. General study points: TCRs whose frequency exceeded 1 in 1000 remained the same following DPC sensitization.

Time point defined: healthy volunteer bleed at 6 weeks. Total RNA was extracted from unfractionated whole blood. The TCR sequence derives from a male donor in good health. Some clones in this sample may be carry-over from other donors' samples. The chain recombines TRBV6-4 with TRBJ2-3; 9 bases match TRBD1. The sequenced material came from whole blood. For the CDR3, the DNA is TGTGCCAGCAGTGGAGGGACAGGGAGTACAGATACGCAGTATTTT. As protein: CASSGGTGSTDTQYF.